This T cell receptor beta chain was captured by sequencing in a study of cytomegalovirus exposure and HLA in healthy donors. In the study overall: Among the 398 genotyped donors, less than 85% were placed in the Caucasian-associated ancestry cluster.

Study observations and caveats: For most TCR beta V segments, an earlier analysis put the productive rate at about 87% or about 30% of the time. Rates of TCR association differed by HLA locus in a later analysis, with DRB1 highest and HLA-C lowest.

CDR3 size: 14 residues. V dropped 4 bases and J dropped 6; count of bases not matched to a gene: 8. CDR1 and CDR2 (germline): SQVTM, ANQGSEA. The primer mix had 60 Vbeta and 13 Jbeta primers. Repertoires were generated with immunoSEQ multiplex PCR, while TCRdb's copy carries only in-frame clones and drops some. The sample carries 45,000 to 65,000 clones, around 72% recorded once. As regards this clone: The antigen remains unidentified.

This chain links TRBV29-1 with TRBJ2-7; 11 bases align to TRBD2. The sequenced sample consisted of PBMCs. The sequence was collected from a man younger than 35 in good health and CMV-seronegative. The CDR3 loop is CSVVTSGSSREQYF. The CDR3 DNA follows: TGCAGCGTTGTAACTAGCGGGAGCTCACGCGAGCAGTACTTC.